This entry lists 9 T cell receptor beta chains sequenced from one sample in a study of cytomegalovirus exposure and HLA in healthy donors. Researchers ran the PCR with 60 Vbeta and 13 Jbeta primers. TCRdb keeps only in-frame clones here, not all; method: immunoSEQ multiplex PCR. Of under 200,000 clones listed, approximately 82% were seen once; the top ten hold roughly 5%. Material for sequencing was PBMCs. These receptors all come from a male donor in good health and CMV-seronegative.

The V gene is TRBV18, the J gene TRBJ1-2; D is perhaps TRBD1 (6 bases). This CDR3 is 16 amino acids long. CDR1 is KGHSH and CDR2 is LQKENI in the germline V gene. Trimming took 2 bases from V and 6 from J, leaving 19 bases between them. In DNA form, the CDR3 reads TGTGCCAGCTCACCAAATACAGGGCCGTGGGAAAATGGCTACACCTTC. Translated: CASSPNTGPWENGYTF.

CDR3: CASSPVSYEQYF. The CDR3 DNA reads TGTGCCAGCAGCCCTGTCTCCTACGAGCAGTACTTC. The V call is TRBV7-9, the J call TRBJ2-7; no clear D gene. Looked up from germline, CDR1 is SEHNR and CDR2 is FQNEAQ (reference sequence). The CDR3 extends over 12 amino acids. Trimming cost V 5 bases and J 0 bases, with 5 bases left between them.

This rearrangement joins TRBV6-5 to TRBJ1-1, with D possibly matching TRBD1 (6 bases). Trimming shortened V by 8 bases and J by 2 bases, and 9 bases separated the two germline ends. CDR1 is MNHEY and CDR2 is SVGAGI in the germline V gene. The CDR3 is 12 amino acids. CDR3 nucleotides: TGTGCCAGCGTCAGGGGAAACACTGAAGCTTTCTTT. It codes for CASVRGNTEAFF.

The CDR3 region is CASSIGQGGNQPQHF. The CDR3 DNA is TGTGCCAGTAGTATTGGACAGGGTGGCAATCAGCCCCAGCATTTT. The J gene is TRBJ1-5, the V gene TRBV19, with TRBD1 matching over 8 bases. The length of the CDR3 is 15 residues. Germline CDR1 and CDR2: LNHDA and SQIVND (reference sequence). V shed 3 bases and J 2 bases; nucleotides not matched to a gene: 3.

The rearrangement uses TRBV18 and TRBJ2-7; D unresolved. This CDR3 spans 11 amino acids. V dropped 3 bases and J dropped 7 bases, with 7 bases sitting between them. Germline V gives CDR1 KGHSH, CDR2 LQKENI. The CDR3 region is CASSPHREQYF. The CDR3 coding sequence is TGTGCCAGCTCACCCCACCGGGAGCAGTACTTC. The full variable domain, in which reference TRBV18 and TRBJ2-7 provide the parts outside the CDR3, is NAGVMQNPRHLVRRRGQEARLRCSPMKGHSHVYWYRQLPEEGLKFMVYLQKENIIDESGMPKERFSAEFPKEGPSILRIQQVVRGDSAAYFCASSPHREQYFGPGTRLTVT.

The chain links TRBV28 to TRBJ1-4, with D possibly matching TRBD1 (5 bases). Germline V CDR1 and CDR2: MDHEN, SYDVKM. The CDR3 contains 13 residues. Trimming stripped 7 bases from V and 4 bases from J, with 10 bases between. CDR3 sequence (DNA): TGTGCCAGCACCCGGGGGGGTAATGAAAAACTGTTTTTT. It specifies CASTRGGNEKLFF.

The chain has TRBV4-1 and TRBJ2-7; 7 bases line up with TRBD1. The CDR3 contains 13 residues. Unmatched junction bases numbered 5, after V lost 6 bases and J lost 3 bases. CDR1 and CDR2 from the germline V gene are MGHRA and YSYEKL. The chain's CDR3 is CASSDWDSYEQYF. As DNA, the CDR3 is TGCGCCAGCAGTGACTGGGACAGCTACGAGCAGTACTTC.

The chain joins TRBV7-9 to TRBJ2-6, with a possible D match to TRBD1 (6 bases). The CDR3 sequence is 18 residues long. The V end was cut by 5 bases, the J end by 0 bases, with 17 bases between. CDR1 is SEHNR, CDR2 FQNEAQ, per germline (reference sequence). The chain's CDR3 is CASSRRTVGDSGANVLTF. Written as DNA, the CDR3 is TGTGCCAGCAGCCGACGGACAGTTGGGGACTCTGGGGCCAACGTCCTGACTTTC.

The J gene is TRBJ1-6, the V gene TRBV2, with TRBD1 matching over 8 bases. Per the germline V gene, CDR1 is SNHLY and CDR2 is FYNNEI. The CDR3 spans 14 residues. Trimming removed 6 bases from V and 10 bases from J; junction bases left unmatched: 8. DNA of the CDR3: TGTGCCAGCAGAGGACAGGGTCCGGGCTCACCCCTCCACTTT. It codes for CASRGQGPGSPLHF. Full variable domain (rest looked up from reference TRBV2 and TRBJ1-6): EPEVTQTPSHQVTQMGQEVILRCVPISNHLYFYWYRQILGQKVEFLVSFYNNEISEKSEIFDDQFSVERPDGSNFTLKIRSTKLEDSAMYFCASRGQGPGSPLHFGNGTRLTVT.